These 20 T cell receptor beta chains were sequenced from one sample in a study of neurological immune-mediated disorders. TCRdb redid the calling of the 5' RACE reads with MiXCR, one entry per CDR3 protein. The table lists over 40,000 distinct CDR3 sequences, 6% to 7% of them singletons, with around 0.52% in the top ten. The specimen was CD4+ T cells from blood. The receptors derive from a woman aged 40 to 50 in good health.

This clonotype was recorded many times. The V and J genes are TRBV11-2 and TRBJ1-6, with 7 bases matching TRBD1. This CDR3 region has 15 residues. Germline V CDR1 and CDR2: SGHAT, FQNNGV. Germline trimming cut 5 bases from V and 4 bases from J; bases unmatched to any gene: 5. The CDR3: CASSDTGQYNSPLHF. In nucleotides, the CDR3 is TGTGCCAGCAGCGACACGGGACAGTATAATTCACCCCTCCACTTT.

There are many counts of this clonotype. The chain joins TRBV20-1 to TRBJ2-3; D is unclear. From germline, CDR1 is DFQATT and CDR2 SNEGSKA (reference sequence). V lost 0 bases and J lost 11, with 15 bases in between. The CDR3 has 13 amino acids. Here the CDR3 reads CSARDRAPTQQYF. The CDR3 nucleotides are TGCAGTGCTAGAGATAGGGCGCCGACCCAGCAGTATTTT.

The sample holds many counts of this clonotype. The V call is TRBV15, the J call TRBJ2-3, with D perhaps TRBD2 (6 bases). The CDR3 extends over 14 amino acids. Trimming took off 2 bases at V and 0 bases at J, with 6 bases between the two ends. Germline V gene data show CDR1 as LNHNV and CDR2 as YYDKDF (reference sequence). CDR3 in amino acids: CATSRSGSTDTQYF. The CDR3, as DNA: TGTGCCACCAGCAGAAGCGGGAGCACAGATACGCAGTATTTT.

This rearrangement joins TRBV6-2 or TRBV6-3 to TRBJ2-1; 7 bases agree with TRBD2. Germline values: CDR1 MNHEY, CDR2 SVGEGT. Germline trimming cut 10 bases from V and 6 bases from J; bases unmatched to any gene: 24. The CDR3 is 18 residues long. The CDR3 coding sequence is TGTGCCACTCTGCCGGGGGGAGGGTTCGGTCGGGCCATCAATGAGCAGTTCTTC. It is translated as CATLPGGGFGRAINEQFF.

V gene TRBV18 combines with J gene TRBJ2-7; D gene unclear. CDR3 length: 14 residues. The V and J ends lost 3 bases and 0 bases respectively, with 9 bases between them. Germline V gene data show CDR1 as KGHSH and CDR2 as LQKENI. DNA of the CDR3: TGTGCCAGCTCACCGGGGTTAAACTCCTACGAGCAGTACTTC. Translated, it gives CASSPGLNSYEQYF.

This clonotype has a count of ten or more. This chain links TRBV2 with TRBJ2-2, with 9 bases that match TRBD2. The V gene's germline CDR1 is SNHLY and CDR2 FYNNEI. Trimming cost V 6 bases and J 1 base; bases outside gene matches: 6. The CDR3 consists of 16 residues. CDR3 amino acids: CASRRGLALNTGELFF. Written as DNA, the CDR3 is TGTGCCAGCAGGCGGGGACTAGCTTTGAACACCGGGGAGCTGTTTTTT. Based on the CDR3 plus reference TRBV2 and TRBJ2-2, the full variable domain is EPEVTQTPSHQVTQMGQEVILRCVPISNHLYFYWYRQILGQKVEFLVSFYNNEISEKSEIFDDQFSVERPDGSNFTLKIRSTKLEDSAMYFCASRRGLALNTGELFFGEGSRLTVL.

This clonotype has just a few counts. The rearrangement joins TRBV11-2 to TRBJ1-3; D possibly corresponds to TRBD1 (6 bases). Germline V CDR1 and CDR2: SGHAT, FQNNGV. The CDR3 extends over 18 amino acids. V was trimmed by 5 bases and J by 0 bases, leaving 20 bases between them. CDR3: CASSQLTGTSGSGNTIYF. The CDR3 DNA reads TGTGCCAGCAGCCAACTAACCGGGACATCCGGCTCTGGAAACACCATATATTTT.

Ten or more counts support this clonotype. A much larger clone lies one base from this, so it may be a read error. CDR3 in DNA: TGTGCCAGCAGCCGGATAGCGGGTGAGCAGTACTTC. Encoded protein: CASSRIAGEQYF. This chain connects TRBV7-2 to TRBJ2-7; the match to TRBD2 covers 7 bases. The V and J ends lost 5 bases and 7 bases, in that order; junction bases with no gene match: 5. Germline loops: CDR1 SGHTA, CDR2 FQGNSA. The CDR3 covers 12 residues.

This clonotype was counted ten times or more. V is TRBV14 and J is TRBJ2-3; possible D gene TRBD2, 6 bases. Trimming shortened V by 0 bases and J by 4 bases, and 11 bases separated the two germline ends. Germline V gene sequence: CDR1 SGHDN, CDR2 FVKESK. The CDR3 is 15 amino acids. The CDR3 DNA reads as TGTGCCAGCAGCCAAGATCTACTAGCTGCAGATACGCAGTATTTT. Its translation is CASSQDLLAADTQYF.

CDR3 residues: CATSDYGQGAGSTGELFF. The CDR3 DNA follows: TGTGCCACCAGTGATTACGGACAGGGGGCAGGGAGCACCGGGGAGCTGTTTTTT. This rearrangement joins TRBV24-1 to TRBJ2-2, with 11 positions matching TRBD1. With V trimmed by 2 bases and J by 4 bases, 8 bases remained unmatched. There are 18 residues in the CDR3. Germline V gene lookup returns CDR1 KGHDR and CDR2 SFDVKD.

This clonotype was recorded many times. V gene TRBV20-1 combines with J gene TRBJ1-4; no clear D. The V and J ends lost 2 bases and 6 bases respectively, with 7 bases between them. Germline lookup yields CDR1 DFQATT and CDR2 SNEGSKA (reference sequence). The CDR3 consists of 12 residues. This CDR3 reads CSARPGDEKLFF. The CDR3 nucleotides are TGCAGTGCTAGACCCGGGGATGAAAAACTGTTTTTT.

Many counts were recorded for this clonotype. The rearrangement joins TRBV5-1 to TRBJ2-5; 12 nucleotides line up with TRBD2. CDR3 length: 16 amino acids. With V trimmed by 2 bases and J by 0 bases, 2 bases remained unmatched. The germline V gene has CDR1 SGHRS and CDR2 YFSETQ. This chain's CDR3 is CASSLRLAGDQETQYF. CDR3 DNA sequence: TGCGCCAGCAGCTTAAGACTAGCGGGGGACCAAGAGACCCAGTACTTC.

The J gene is TRBJ2-7, the V gene TRBV29-1; 11 bases map to TRBD1. V lost 7 bases, J lost 6 bases, and 5 bases stayed unmatched. CDR1 and CDR2 (germline): SQVTM, ANQGSEA. The CDR3 spans 12 residues. The CDR3 spells CSAGTGGGEQYF. The CDR3 DNA follows: TGCAGCGCTGGGACAGGGGGAGGCGAGCAGTACTTC.

The DNA for the CDR3 is TGTGCCAGCAGTTACTCGACAGCGGGAGGGCCGGAGACCCAGTACTTC. It encodes CASSYSTAGGPETQYF. This chain joins TRBV6-2 or TRBV6-3 and TRBJ2-5, with 10 bases fitting TRBD2. J lost 5 bases, V lost 0 bases, and 6 bases had no gene match. CDR3 length: 16 residues. Per the germline V gene, CDR1 is MNHEY and CDR2 is SVGEGT.

This clonotype has ten or more counts. The chain couples TRBV10-3 to TRBJ1-1; perhaps TRBD1 as D (6 bases). This CDR3 spans 12 amino acids. CDR1 and CDR2 (germline): ENHRY, SYGVKD. V lost 3 bases, J lost 8 bases, and 10 bases lay in between. In nucleotides, the CDR3 is TGTGCCATCAGTGAATACGGACAGGAAGCTTTCTTT. This encodes CAISEYGQEAFF.

This clonotype appeared many times. This may arise from a read error, as a much more abundant clone is one base away. The J gene is TRBJ2-3, the V gene TRBV10-3; a possible D gene is TRBD2 (6 bases). Germline CDR1 ENHRY, CDR2 SYGVKD. The CDR3 is 12 amino acids. DNA of the CDR3: TGTGTCATCGCGGTAGCGGCAGATACGCAGTATTTT. It is translated as CVIAVAADTQYF.

V and J are TRBV2 and TRBJ1-1; D is unresolved. The germline V gene has CDR1 SNHLY and CDR2 FYNNEI. The length of the CDR3 is 14 residues. V lost 6 bases, J lost 3 bases, and 14 bases lay in between. CDR3 in amino acids: CASSRSRSDTEAFF. CDR3 DNA: TGTGCCAGCAGCCGCTCCCGTTCGGACACTGAAGCTTTCTTT.

This clonotype has a count of ten or more. This chain links TRBV5-1 with TRBJ2-7; 12 nucleotides agree with TRBD2. The CDR3 length is 17 residues. V was pared by 4 bases and J by 3 bases, with 11 bases of the junction left unmatched. Germline V gene data show CDR1 as SGHRS and CDR2 as YFSETQ. The CDR3 DNA is TGCGCCAGCAGCCGTCCGTCTCTAGCGGGAGGGCACTACGAGCAGTACTTC. Protein product: CASSRPSLAGGHYEQYF.

This clonotype was seen repeatedly, ten times or more. The chain is built from TRBV20-1 and TRBJ1-1, with D tentatively TRBD1 (6 bases). Trimming cost V 6 bases and J 2 bases, with 19 bases left between them. From germline, CDR1 is DFQATT and CDR2 SNEGSKA (reference sequence). The CDR3 runs to 15 residues. CDR3 sequence: CSAPKGGGSNTEAFF. DNA for the CDR3: TGCAGTGCCCCCAAGGGGGGGGGCTCAAACACTGAAGCTTTCTTT.

This clonotype was seen many times. The chain joins TRBV24-1 to TRBJ2-5; D assignment may be TRBD1 or TRBD2 (5 bases each). Germline lookup yields CDR1 KGHDR and CDR2 SFDVKD. The CDR3 runs 16 residues. With 4 bases removed from V and 4 bases from J, the gap between germline ends came to 18 bases. CDR3 nucleotide sequence: TGTGCCACCAGTGACCCCAGACAGTTCGGAGGAGAGACCCAGTACTTC. Amino acids: CATSDPRQFGGETQYF.